The 20 T cell receptor beta chains listed next were all sequenced from one sample in a study of identifying expanded T cells in peripheral blood. The method was immunoSEQ multiplex PCR; TCRdb's version includes in-frame clones alone and lacks a portion of them. The repertoire holds 120,000 or so clones, with approximately 88% as singletons. The sequenced material came from blood. All receptors derive from a person aged 18 to 75 in good health.

This chain joins TRBV10-3 and TRBJ1-5, with TRBD1 identical over 9 bases. This CDR3 region has 13 residues. CDR1 and CDR2 (germline): ENHRY, SYGVKD. Germline trimming cut 6 bases from V and 6 bases from J; bases unmatched to any gene: 3. As DNA, the CDR3 is TGTGCCATCAGGGGACAGGGTGGTCAGCCCCAGCATTTT. Its protein is CAIRGQGGQPQHF.

The chain is built from TRBV5-1 and TRBJ2-3; 10 bases match TRBD1. V shed 0 bases and J 4 bases; nucleotides not matched to a gene: 11. The CDR3 has 18 residues. From germline, CDR1 is SGHRS and CDR2 YFSETQ. The CDR3 protein is CASSLGAGTGVTADTQYF. The CDR3 coding sequence is TGCGCCAGCAGCTTGGGCGCCGGGACAGGGGTAACGGCAGATACGCAGTATTTT. Combining the CDR3 with reference TRBV5-1 and TRBJ2-3 gives the whole variable domain KAGVTQTPRYLIKTRGQQVTLSCSPISGHRSVSWYQQTPGQGLQFLFEYFSETQRNKGNFPGRFSGRQFSNSRSEMNVSTLELGDSALYLCASSLGAGTGVTADTQYFGPGTRLTVL.

This rearrangement joins TRBV10-2 to TRBJ2-1; D is uncertain. In germline, CDR1 is WSHSY, CDR2 SAAADI. Trimming took off 4 bases at V and 10 bases at J, with 11 bases between the two ends. The CDR3 contains 12 residues. The CDR3 spells CASSGGLLEQFF. CDR3 nucleotides: TGCGCCAGCAGTGGCGGTCTGCTAGAGCAGTTCTTC.

This clone was seen only once. The rearrangement joins TRBV28 to TRBJ1-5; a possible D gene is TRBD1 (6 bases). The V gene lost 8 bases and the J gene lost 3 bases, with 14 bases spanning the gap. The CDR3 contains 14 residues. In germline, CDR1 is MDHEN, CDR2 SYDVKM. The CDR3 DNA reads TGTGCCAGCTTCTACAGGGAGACCAATCAGCCCCAGCATTTT. It translates to CASFYRETNQPQHF.

DNA for the CDR3: TGCAGCGCAGTGGGACAGACGAACACTGAAGCTTTCTTT. This sequence encodes CSAVGQTNTEAFF. The gene calls are TRBV29-1 and TRBJ1-1; 7 bases agree with TRBD1. The CDR3 has 13 amino acids. Germline V gene sequence: CDR1 SQVTM, CDR2 ANQGSEA. V dropped 7 bases and J dropped 1; count of bases not matched to a gene: 6.

V usage is TRBV7-8 and J usage is TRBJ2-2; 8 bases line up with TRBD2. Looked up from germline, CDR1 is SGHVS and CDR2 is FQNEAQ. The length of the CDR3 is 16 residues. J lost 2 bases, V lost 5 bases, and 7 bases had no gene match. Here the CDR3 reads CASSPTGGGNTGELFF. The CDR3 DNA reads TGTGCCAGCAGCCCCACCGGGGGGGGAAACACCGGGGAGCTGTTTTTT.

The chain employs TRBV9 and TRBJ1-3; tentatively, D is TRBD1 (6 bases). V dropped 0 bases and J dropped 2 bases, with 12 bases sitting between them. Germline V gene sequence: CDR1 SGDLS, CDR2 YYNGEE. This CDR3 has 16 amino acids. CDR3 region: CASSVVAGGTGNTIYF. The CDR3 DNA sequence: TGTGCCAGCAGCGTAGTCGCGGGGGGCACTGGAAACACCATATATTTT.

The table lists this clone with a few counts. V usage is TRBV27 and J usage is TRBJ1-2; D unclear. The germline V gene has CDR1 MNHEY and CDR2 SMNVEV (reference sequence). V was pared by 3 bases and J by 8 bases, with 13 bases between. This CDR3 is built from 13 residues. CDR3 nucleotides: TGTGCCAGCAGTTTGTCCGGATCTTTGGGCTACACCTTC. It specifies CASSLSGSLGYTF.

CDR3 in amino acids: CASSYGTNQPQHF. For the CDR3, the DNA is TGTGCCAGCAGTTACGGGACCAATCAGCCCCAGCATTTT. This chain uses TRBV6-6 with TRBJ1-5; TRBD1 is a possible D gene (5 bases). This CDR3 region has 13 residues. Germline V gene data show CDR1 as MNHNY and CDR2 as SVGAGI (reference sequence). V was clipped by 2 bases and J by 3 bases, with 5 bases between them.

CDR3 nucleotides: TGTGCCAGCAGCTCCTACAGATTCAACAGGGCAAGCAATCAGCCCCAGCATTTT. This encodes CASSSYRFNRASNQPQHF. The rearrangement links TRBV7-2 to TRBJ1-5, with D possibly matching TRBD1 (6 bases). CDR3 size: 18 residues. Per the germline V gene, CDR1 is SGHTA and CDR2 is FQGNSA. V shed 4 bases and J shed 1 base, with 20 bases lying between them.

The genes are TRBV7-2 and TRBJ2-2; a possible D gene is TRBD1 (5 bases). Germline CDR1 and CDR2: SGHTA and FQGNSA. The CDR3 contains 15 residues. Trimming shortened V by 5 bases and J by 7 bases, and 17 bases separated the two germline ends. This CDR3 is CASSETVTRVGELFF. The DNA of the CDR3 is TGTGCCAGCAGCGAGACAGTTACTCGGGTCGGGGAGCTGTTTTTT.

The rearrangement links TRBV10-3 to TRBJ1-3, with unresolved D. The germline V and J ends were trimmed by 3 bases and 1 base, with 7 bases remaining between them. From germline, CDR1 is ENHRY and CDR2 SYGVKD. CDR3 length equals 14 residues. The CDR3 loop is CAISDVRSGNTIYF. The CDR3, as DNA: TGTGCCATCAGTGACGTCAGGTCTGGAAACACCATATATTTT.

V is TRBV4-1 and J is TRBJ2-7; D may be TRBD2 (7 bases). Per germline, CDR1 MGHRA and CDR2 YSYEKL. V was trimmed by 2 bases and J by 5 bases, leaving 13 bases between them. This CDR3 comprises 14 residues. CDR3 in DNA: TGCGCCAGCAGCCAACCGGGGCGGGGGCACGAGCAGTACTTC. Its protein is CASSQPGRGHEQYF.

The rearrangement joins TRBV10-3 to TRBJ2-7, with D hard to call. This CDR3 region has 11 residues. Germline V gene lookup returns CDR1 ENHRY and CDR2 SYGVKD. Deletions cut 2 bases from V and 4 bases from J, with 3 bases between. CDR3 loop: CAISEQYEQYF. CDR3 coding DNA: TGTGCCATCAGTGAGCAGTACGAGCAGTACTTC.

This chain's CDR3 is CASSVGGSYEQYF. Written as DNA, the CDR3 is TGTGCCAGCAGCGTAGGTGGTTCCTACGAGCAGTACTTC. This chain joins TRBV9 and TRBJ2-7; D remains unclear. The CDR3 covers 13 residues. V lost 0 bases to trimming and J lost 1 base, with 5 bases between them. The V gene's germline CDR1 is SGDLS and CDR2 YYNGEE.

This clone was seen once. V and J are TRBV9 and TRBJ2-2, with D maybe TRBD1 (6 bases). The germline gives CDR1 SGDLS, CDR2 YYNGEE. Deletions cut 4 bases from V and 4 bases from J, with 14 bases between. This CDR3 has 15 amino acids. CDR3 nucleotide sequence: TGTGCCAGCAGCTCCCGGACAGCTCTCACCGGGGAGCTGTTTTTT. It is translated as CASSSRTALTGELFF. The variable domain in full, completed from reference TRBV9 and TRBJ2-2, reads DSGVTQTPKHLITATGQRVTLRCSPRSGDLSVYWYQQSLDQGLQFLIQYYNGEERAKGNILERFSAQQFPDLHSELNLSSLELGDSALYFCASSSRTALTGELFFGEGSRLTVL.

The V and J genes are TRBV15 and TRBJ2-1; D not certain. The ends were cut back, 2 bases at V and 8 bases at J, with 13 bases in the middle. Germline CDR1 reads LNHNV; CDR2 reads YYDKDF (reference sequence). The CDR3 contains 14 residues. CDR3 sequence reads: CATSRSQPLDEQFF. In DNA form, the CDR3 reads TGTGCCACCAGCAGATCCCAGCCCTTAGATGAGCAGTTCTTC.

This chain connects TRBV5-1 to TRBJ1-3; D unclear. Trimming removed 0 bases at V and 1 base at J, with 11 bases between. Germline CDR1 SGHRS, CDR2 YFSETQ. The CDR3 extends over 16 amino acids. This chain's CDR3 is CASSLVEGLSGNTIYF. CDR3 bases: TGCGCCAGCAGCTTGGTGGAGGGCTTATCTGGAAACACCATATATTTT.

The chain carries TRBV25-1 and TRBJ2-1, with D perhaps matching TRBD2 (7 bases). CDR1 and CDR2 (germline): MGHDK, SYGVNS. The V end lost 5 bases, the J end lost 5 bases, and 16 bases lay between the germline ends. The CDR3 is 15 residues long. The DNA of the CDR3 is TGTGCCAGCAGTATAAGGGGAGGGGGGAACAATGAGCAGTTCTTC. Translated: CASSIRGGGNNEQFF.

This chain joins TRBV2 and TRBJ2-7, with 7 bases that match TRBD1. This CDR3 spans 17 amino acids. Germline assignment: CDR1 SNHLY and CDR2 FYNNEI. The ends lost 8 bases at V and 3 bases at J; junction bases unmatched: 19. This chain's CDR3 is CASSPPRTGVGFYEQYF. DNA for the CDR3: TGTGCCAGCTCACCGCCCAGAACAGGGGTAGGGTTCTACGAGCAGTACTTC.